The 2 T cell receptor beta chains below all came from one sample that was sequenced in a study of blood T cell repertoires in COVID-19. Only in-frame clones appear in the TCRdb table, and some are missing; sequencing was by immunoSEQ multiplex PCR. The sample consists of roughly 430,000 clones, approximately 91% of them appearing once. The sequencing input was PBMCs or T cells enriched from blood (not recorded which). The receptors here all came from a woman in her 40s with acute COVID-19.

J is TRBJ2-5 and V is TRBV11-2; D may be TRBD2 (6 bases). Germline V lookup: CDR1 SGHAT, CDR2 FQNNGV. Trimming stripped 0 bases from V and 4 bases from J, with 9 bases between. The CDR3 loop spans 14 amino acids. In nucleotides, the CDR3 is TGTGCCAGCAGCTTAGAGCGGGGTGGAGAGACCCAGTACTTC. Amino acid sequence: CASSLERGGETQYF.

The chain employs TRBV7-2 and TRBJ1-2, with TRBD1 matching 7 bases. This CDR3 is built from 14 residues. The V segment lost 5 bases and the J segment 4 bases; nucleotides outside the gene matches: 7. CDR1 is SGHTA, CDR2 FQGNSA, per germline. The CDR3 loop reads CASSLGGRTYGYTF. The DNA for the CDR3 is TGTGCCAGCAGCCTAGGGGGCAGGACCTATGGCTACACCTTC.